This passage covers 30 T cell receptor beta chains from one sample sequenced in a study of Graves' ophthalmopathy and Graves' hyperthyroidism. Researchers took RNA transcripts and amplified TCR beta CDR3 regions from them. After a first-round RT-PCR with HTBI primers, a second-round multiplex PCR was run. MiXCR, run by TCRdb on the multiplex PCR reads, gives a single entry per CDR3 protein. The repertoire holds around 1.1 million distinct CDR3 sequences, with about 40% as singletons. The sequencing input was peripheral blood or thyroid tissue (not recorded which). These receptors came from an adult man with Graves' hyperthyroidism.

V gene TRBV10-3 combines with J gene TRBJ2-6; no clear D gene. CDR1 ENHRY and CDR2 SYGVKD come from the germline V gene. V lost 9 bases and J 0 bases, leaving 9 bases between the germline ends. There are 14 residues in the CDR3. CDR3 sequence: CAIAGFSGANVLTF. CDR3 coding DNA: TGTGCCATAGCCGGGTTCTCTGGGGCCAACGTCCTGACTTTC.

This clonotype was detected ten times or more. The V gene is TRBV2, the J gene TRBJ1-3, with TRBD1 matching over 7 bases. The CDR3 contains 15 residues. Germline loops: CDR1 SNHLY, CDR2 FYNNEI. J gave up 4 bases and V 5 bases, and 8 bases lay outside the gene matches. Written as DNA, the CDR3 is TGTGCCAGCAGTAAACAGGGGCTTGCCGGAAACACCATATATTTT. This encodes CASSKQGLAGNTIYF.

The chain uses TRBV7-2 and TRBJ2-5, with D possibly TRBD2 on 6 matching bases. The germline V and J ends were trimmed by 1 base and 4 bases, with 16 bases remaining between them. Germline loops: CDR1 SGHTA, CDR2 FQGNSA. This CDR3 has 16 amino acids. This CDR3 reads CASSLVPTGGPETQYF. In nucleotides, the CDR3 is TGTGCCAGCAGCTTAGTCCCGACCGGGGGTCCAGAGACCCAGTACTTC.

In regard to this clonotype: A much larger clonotype is one base distant, so this may be a read error. This rearrangement joins TRBV5-1 to TRBJ1-1, with D unresolved. This CDR3 is 15 amino acids long. CDR1 is SGHRS and CDR2 is YFSETQ in the germline V gene. The V end was cut by 0 bases, the J end by 6 bases, with 15 bases between. The DNA of the CDR3 is TGCGCCAGCAGCTTGGGAGGGCCACAGCCGGCTGAAGCTTTCTTT. Its translation is CASSLGGPQPAEAFF.

Points on this clonotype: Since no conserved phenylalanine or tryptophan closes the CDR3, a read error is the likely cause. Because the CDR3's place on the DNA is in doubt, the DNA is left out and the CDR3 is given as listed by TCRdb. V and J are TRBV24-1 and TRBJ2-7; the table's D gene call, TRBD2, was not cross checked with the DNA. Germline V gene data show CDR1 as KGHDR and CDR2 as SFDVKD. The CDR3 sequence runs 8 residues, both termini included. The CDR3 is CAIAGTSG.

On this clonotype: This may be a read error, as it is one base from a much larger clone. V gene TRBV7-6 combines with J gene TRBJ2-2, with no clear D. The CDR3 totals 13 residues. Germline V gives CDR1 SGHVS, CDR2 FNYEAQ. The ends were cut back, 7 bases at V and 1 base at J, with 7 bases in the middle. CDR3 in amino acids: CASTHENTGELFF. DNA of the CDR3: TGTGCCAGCACCCACGAGAACACCGGGGAGCTGTTTTTT.

The chain is built from TRBV20-1 and TRBJ2-5; D unresolved. The germline V and J ends were trimmed by 6 bases and 4 bases, with 12 bases remaining between them. Germline V gene data show CDR1 as DFQATT and CDR2 as SNEGSKA (reference sequence). CDR3 size: 12 residues. The CDR3 reads CSADHTGETQYF. CDR3 in DNA: TGCAGTGCCGATCACACGGGAGAGACCCAGTACTTC.

The chain links TRBV20-1 to TRBJ1-4, with TRBD1 identical over 9 bases. Germline CDR1 and CDR2: DFQATT and SNEGSKA (reference sequence). After removal of 0 bases from V and 8 bases from J, the junction contained 7 bases not matched to a gene. There are 15 residues in the CDR3. DNA of the CDR3: TGCAGTGCTAGAGAGTATAGGACAGGGGTCGAAAAACTGTTTTTT. Amino acid sequence: CSAREYRTGVEKLFF.

The V and J genes are TRBV24-1 and TRBJ1-6, with 8 bases identical to TRBD1. The CDR3 consists of 15 residues. CDR1 and CDR2 (germline): KGHDR, SFDVKD. V shed 3 bases, J shed 7 bases, and the junction held 4 bases outside the gene matches. CDR3 sequence: CATSDRTGRNSPLHF. The CDR3 DNA sequence: TGTGCCACCAGTGATCGGACAGGGCGCAATTCACCCCTCCACTTT.

This clonotype was found a few times. The chain's CDR3 is CASSLADTNTGELFF. Written as DNA, the CDR3 is TGTGCCAGCAGCTTGGCAGATACGAACACCGGGGAGCTGTTTTTT. The chain has TRBV7-2 and TRBJ2-2; unclear D gene. Per germline, CDR1 SGHTA and CDR2 FQGNSA. V lost 3 bases and J 0 bases, leaving 8 bases between the germline ends. The CDR3 is made up of 15 amino acids.

This clonotype was recorded at least ten times. V gene TRBV7-6 combines with J gene TRBJ2-2, with 7 bases identical to TRBD1. After removal of 5 bases from V and 4 bases from J, the junction contained 10 bases not matched to a gene. This CDR3 region has 16 residues. Per the germline V gene, CDR1 is SGHVS and CDR2 is FNYEAQ. The CDR3 reads CASSEYQGVGTGELFF. The DNA for the CDR3 is TGTGCCAGCAGCGAATATCAGGGGGTAGGCACCGGGGAGCTGTTTTTT.

J is TRBJ2-7 and V is TRBV28; 10 bases are a match to TRBD1. The length of the CDR3 is 17 residues. Germline-derived CDR1 and CDR2 are MDHEN and SYDVKM. J gave up 1 base and V 4 bases, and 10 bases lay outside the gene matches. The CDR3 spells CASSSADRGRRSYEQYF. In DNA form, the CDR3 reads TGTGCCAGCAGTTCGGCAGACAGGGGGCGTAGGTCCTACGAGCAGTACTTC.

This clonotype has only a few counts. CDR3 bases: TGTGCCTTTTCGGACGTCCTTGGCTACACCTTC. Translating it yields CAFSDVLGYTF. The V and J genes are TRBV10-3 and TRBJ1-2; no clear D gene. The germline gives CDR1 ENHRY, CDR2 SYGVKD. There are 11 residues in the CDR3. Trimming left V 11 bases short and J 7 bases short, with 14 bases between.

With regard to this clonotype: The junction departs from germline at one end; a sequencing error may be responsible. The V call is TRBV12-3 or TRBV12-4, the J call TRBJ1-2; TRBD1 is a possible D gene (6 bases). The CDR3 runs 16 residues. The CDR3 loop is CAGSLSSGEGRVGYTF. The CDR3 region has the DNA TGTGCCGGCAGTTTAAGTTCAGGGGAGGGAAGAGTTGGCTACACCTTC.

This clonotype was seen more than once but under ten times. The V call is TRBV10-2, the J call TRBJ1-2; 8 positions match TRBD1. The germline V gene has CDR1 WSHSY and CDR2 SAAADI. The junction had 3 bases not matched to a gene; V was cut back by 3 bases and J by 6 bases. The CDR3 totals 13 residues. The CDR3 region has the DNA TGCGCCAGCAGTGATGGGGACAGGCATGGCTACACCTTC. Residues: CASSDGDRHGYTF.

There are many counts of this clonotype. The genes are TRBV12-3 or TRBV12-4 and TRBJ2-2; D ambiguous. Trimming stripped 6 bases from V and 4 bases from J, with 9 bases between. The CDR3 runs 13 residues. The CDR3 DNA sequence: TGTGCCAGCAGATCTAGTGGCACCGGGGAGCTGTTTTTT. Protein: CASRSSGTGELFF.

The chain employs TRBV20-1 and TRBJ1-1, with D maybe TRBD1 (5 bases). Germline V gene data show CDR1 as DFQATT and CDR2 as SNEGSKA (reference sequence). V lost 6 bases, J lost 4 bases, and 18 bases lay in between. The CDR3 runs to 14 residues. CDR3 sequence (DNA): TGCAGTGCCCCCCCAAGACAGCCGATCACTGAAGCTTTCTTT. Translation gives CSAPPRQPITEAFF.

This clonotype has a count of ten or more. V gene TRBV7-9 combines with J gene TRBJ2-7; TRBD1 is a possible D gene (5 bases). This CDR3 has 15 residues. The V end lost 5 bases, the J end lost 7 bases, and 21 bases lay between the germline ends. Germline V gene lookup returns CDR1 SEHNR and CDR2 FQNEAQ (reference sequence). The CDR3 DNA follows: TGTGCCAGCAGCCCCATTTCAGGGTACGTGCGGGAGCAGTACTTC. Translating gives CASSPISGYVREQYF.

Here the CDR3 DNA reads TGCGCCAGCAGCTTGGAGCCACTCATCACCGGGGAGCTGTTTTTT. Its translation is CASSLEPLITGELFF. This sequence joins TRBV5-1 and TRBJ2-2; D unclear. CDR3 length equals 15 residues. The ends were cut back, 0 bases at V and 4 bases at J, with 10 bases in the middle. Per germline, CDR1 SGHRS and CDR2 YFSETQ.

Ten or more counts support this clonotype. The genes are TRBV7-8 and TRBJ1-2; 8 nucleotides agree with TRBD1. This CDR3 comprises 12 residues. V lost 5 bases, J lost 7 bases, and 3 bases stayed unmatched. CDR1 and CDR2 from the germline V gene are SGHVS and FQNEAQ. CDR3 in DNA: TGTGCCAGCAGCGCAACAGGGGGTGGCTACACCTTC. Translated, it gives CASSATGGGYTF.

The chain is built from TRBV12-3 or TRBV12-4 and TRBJ2-3, with a tentative D call TRBD2 (6 bases). Trimming stripped 6 bases from V and 4 bases from J, with 23 bases between. The CDR3 length is 17 residues. The CDR3 sequence: CASSPPRRASVPDTQYF. The DNA for the CDR3 is TGTGCCAGCAGCCCCCCCCGAAGGGCTAGCGTCCCAGATACGCAGTATTTT.

As for this clonotype: This may be a read error: a much more frequent sequence differs by one nucleotide. V usage is TRBV12-3 or TRBV12-4 and J usage is TRBJ2-7, with 7 positions matching TRBD1. The CDR3 extends over 15 amino acids. The CDR3 sequence: CASSYTGTVAYEQCF. The CDR3 bases are TGTGCCAGCAGTTACACCGGGACAGTCGCCTACGAGCAGTGCTTC.

The chain has TRBV9 and TRBJ1-6; D unresolved. The CDR3 totals 16 residues. Trimming cost V 3 bases and J 9 bases, with 19 bases left between them. In germline, CDR1 is SGDLS, CDR2 YYNGEE. The CDR3 DNA sequence: TGTGCCAGCAGCGCCATTAACACCGGGGTGGGTTCACCCCTCCACTTT. This translates into CASSAINTGVGSPLHF.

CDR3 in DNA: TGTGCCAGTAGTCCCCTACCGGGACCCTACACCTTC. It yields the protein CASSPLPGPYTF. The V gene is TRBV12-5, the J gene TRBJ1-2; a weak D match, TRBD1 (5 bases). This CDR3 has 12 amino acids. Germline loops: CDR1 LGHNT, CDR2 FRNRAP.

The chain is built from TRBV19 and TRBJ2-7; 10 positions agree with TRBD2. Germline CDR1 LNHDA, CDR2 SQIVND (reference sequence). The junction had 10 bases not matched to a gene; V was cut back by 5 bases and J by 3 bases. The length of the CDR3 is 16 residues. CDR3 in amino acids: CASSAPGAGGRYEQYF. CDR3 DNA: TGTGCCAGTAGTGCTCCGGGAGCGGGAGGGCGCTACGAGCAGTACTTC. Complete variable domain (other parts from reference TRBV19 and TRBJ2-7): DGGITQSPKYLFRKEGQNVTLSCEQNLNHDAMYWYRQDPGQGLRLIYYSQIVNDFQKGDIAEGYSVSREKKESFPLTVTSAQKNPTAFYLCASSAPGAGGRYEQYFGPGTRLTVT.

This clonotype was seen at least ten times. This may be a read error, as it is one base from a much larger clone. The chain is built from TRBV10-3 and TRBJ1-6; TRBD1 aligns across 7 bases. This CDR3 comprises 19 residues. With V trimmed by 6 bases and J by 0 bases, 14 bases remained unmatched. Germline V CDR1 and CDR2: ENHRY, SYGVKD. CDR3 nucleotides: TGTGCCATCAGGGAGCGGGACAGAAGCAACTACTCCTATAATTCACCCCTCCACTTT. Its protein product is CAIRERDRSNYSYNSPLHF.

J is TRBJ2-7 and V is TRBV12-3 or TRBV12-4, with 7 positions matching TRBD1. The trim removed 3 bases at V and 1 base at J, leaving 6 bases unmatched. The CDR3 loop spans 15 amino acids. The CDR3 DNA is TGTGCCAGCAGTTTGCGTCCGGGACAGTCCTACGAGCAGTACTTC. Translated: CASSLRPGQSYEQYF.

This clonotype was seen repeatedly, ten times or more. V gene TRBV19 combines with J gene TRBJ2-7; D possibly matches TRBD1 or TRBD2 (5 bases each). Germline lookup yields CDR1 LNHDA and CDR2 SQIVND (reference sequence). The CDR3 is made up of 14 amino acids. V was cut by 5 bases and J by 4 bases, with 15 bases left in between. In DNA, the CDR3 is TGTGCCAGTAGTGGGATCGGGACGGAATACGAGCAGTACTTC. This codes for CASSGIGTEYEQYF.

A word on this clonotype: The CDR3 carries no conserved terminal phenylalanine or tryptophan, so it likely arises from a read error. The DNA is omitted, as the CDR3 cannot be located on it reliably, and the CDR3 follows TCRdb's listing. The V and J genes are TRBV10-3 and TRBJ2-5; the table calls TRBD1, which could not be checked here. The CDR3 adds up to 8 amino acids, both ends counted. Germline CDR1 reads ENHRY; CDR2 reads SYGVKD. The CDR3 here is CAISGHPL.

This clonotype was observed a handful of times. The rearrangement joins TRBV12-3 or TRBV12-4 to TRBJ1-1; D call uncertain. V lost 7 bases and J 1 base, leaving 10 bases between the germline ends. The CDR3 consists of 13 residues. This CDR3 is CASTKVSNTEAFF. For the CDR3, the DNA is TGTGCCAGCACGAAGGTATCGAACACTGAAGCTTTCTTT.